This record concerns one TCR beta chain sequence. This same CDR3 is encoded by further DNA sequences in the sample. Here immunoSEQ multiplex PCR was the method, and the copy in TCRdb shows in-frame clones only, minus some. The sample yields under 100,000 clones, about 85% seen once. The CDR3 loop spans 15 amino acids. V trimming: 2 bases; J trimming: 1 base; junction bases outside the gene matches: 0. The germline gives CDR1 SNHLY, CDR2 FYNNEI. The entry originates in a study of OX40 agonist ivuxolimab in advanced cancers. The receptor was derived from an adult with an advanced solid tumor such as melanoma, head and neck, liver or kidney cancer. This chain connects TRBV2 to TRBJ2-3; 10 bases map to TRBD2. Sequencing used CD4+ or CD8+ T cells sorted from blood, obtained in a trial of the OX40 agonist ivuxolimab. CDR3 in amino acids: CASSELAGGTDTQYF. The CDR3 bases are TGTGCCAGCAGTGAACTAGCGGGGGGCACAGATACGCAGTATTTT.